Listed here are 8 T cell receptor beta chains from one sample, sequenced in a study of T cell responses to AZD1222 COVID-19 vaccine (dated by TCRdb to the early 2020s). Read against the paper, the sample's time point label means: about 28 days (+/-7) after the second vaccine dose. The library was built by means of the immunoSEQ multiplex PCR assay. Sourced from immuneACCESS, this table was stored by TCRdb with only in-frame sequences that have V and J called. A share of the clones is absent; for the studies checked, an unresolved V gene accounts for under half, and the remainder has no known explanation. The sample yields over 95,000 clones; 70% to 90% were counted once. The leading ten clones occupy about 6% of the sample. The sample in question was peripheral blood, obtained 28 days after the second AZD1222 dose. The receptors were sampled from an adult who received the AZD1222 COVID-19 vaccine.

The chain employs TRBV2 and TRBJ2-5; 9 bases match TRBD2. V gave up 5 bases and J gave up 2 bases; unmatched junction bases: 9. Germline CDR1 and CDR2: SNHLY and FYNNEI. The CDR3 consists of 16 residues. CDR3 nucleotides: TGTGCCAGCAGTCCAGGCGGGAGGGCGATACAAGAGACCCAGTACTTC. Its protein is CASSPGGRAIQETQYF.

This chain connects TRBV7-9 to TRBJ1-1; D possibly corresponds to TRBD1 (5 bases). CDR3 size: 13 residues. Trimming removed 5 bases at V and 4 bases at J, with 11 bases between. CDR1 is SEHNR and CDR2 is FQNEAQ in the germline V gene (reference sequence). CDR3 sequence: CASSPRVTTEAFF. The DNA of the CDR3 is TGTGCCAGCAGCCCCAGGGTCACCACTGAAGCTTTCTTT. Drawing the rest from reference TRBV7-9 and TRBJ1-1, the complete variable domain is DTGVSQNPRHKITKRGQNVTFRCDPISEHNRLYWYRQTLGQGPEFLTYFQNEAQLEKSRLLSDRFSAERPKGSFSTLEIQRTEQGDSAMYLCASSPRVTTEAFFGQGTRLTVV.

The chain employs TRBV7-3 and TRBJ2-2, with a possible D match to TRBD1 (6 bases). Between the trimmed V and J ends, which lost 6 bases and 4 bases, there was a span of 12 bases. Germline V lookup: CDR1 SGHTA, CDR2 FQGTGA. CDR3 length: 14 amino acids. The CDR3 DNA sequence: TGTGCCAGCAGTACAGGGTTGGGCACCGGGGAGCTGTTTTTT. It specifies CASSTGLGTGELFF.

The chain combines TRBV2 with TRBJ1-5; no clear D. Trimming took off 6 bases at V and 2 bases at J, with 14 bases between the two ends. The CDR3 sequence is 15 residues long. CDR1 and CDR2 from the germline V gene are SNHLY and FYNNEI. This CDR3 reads CASSGGPDGNQPQHF. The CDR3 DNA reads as TGTGCCAGCAGCGGAGGGCCGGACGGCAATCAGCCCCAGCATTTT.

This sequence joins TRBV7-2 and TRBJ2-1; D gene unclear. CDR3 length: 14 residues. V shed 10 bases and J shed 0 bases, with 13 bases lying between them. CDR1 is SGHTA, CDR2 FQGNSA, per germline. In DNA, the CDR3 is TGTGCCATCACGGCCCAGAGCTCCTACAATGAGCAGTTCTTC. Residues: CAITAQSSYNEQFF.

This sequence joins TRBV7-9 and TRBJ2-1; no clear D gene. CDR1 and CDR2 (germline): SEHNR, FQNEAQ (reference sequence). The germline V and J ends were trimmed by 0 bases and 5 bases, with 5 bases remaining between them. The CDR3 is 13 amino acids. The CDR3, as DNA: TGTGCCAGCAGCTTAGCTCTAAACAATGAGCAGTTCTTC. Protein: CASSLALNNEQFF.

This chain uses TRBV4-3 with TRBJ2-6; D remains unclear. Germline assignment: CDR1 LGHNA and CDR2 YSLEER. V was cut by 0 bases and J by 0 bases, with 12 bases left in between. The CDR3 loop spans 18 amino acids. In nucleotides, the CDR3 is TGCGCCAGCAGCCAAGAGTCCCCAGTCTACTCTGGGGCCAACGTCCTGACTTTC. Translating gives CASSQESPVYSGANVLTF.

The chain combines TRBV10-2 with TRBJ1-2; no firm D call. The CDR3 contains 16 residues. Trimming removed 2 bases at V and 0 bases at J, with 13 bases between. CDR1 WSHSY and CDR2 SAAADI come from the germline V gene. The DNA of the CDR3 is TGCGCCAGCAGTGAGGGAGGATGGGGAACTAACTATGGCTACACCTTC. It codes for CASSEGGWGTNYGYTF.